Listed here are 25 T cell receptor beta chains from one sample, sequenced in a study of monozygotic twins with inflammatory bowel disease. TCRdb reprocessed the 5' RACE reads and reports one entry per CDR3 protein, with no DNA. The listing records 110,000 to 150,000 distinct CDR3 sequences. Sequenced sample: blood. The receptors originated from a human donor with ulcerative colitis or Crohn's disease, or a healthy co-twin of an affected twin (not recorded which).

The chain links TRBV20-1 to TRBJ2-1; TCRdb's D call of TRBD2 is untestable without DNA. CDR1 and CDR2 (germline): DFQATT, SNEGSKA (reference sequence). This CDR3 is 14 amino acids long. CDR3 sequence reads: CSARLAELDNEQFF.

The chain links TRBV7-2 to TRBJ2-7; TCRdb's D gene call, TRBD2, goes unchecked for lack of DNA. CDR3 length: 18 amino acids. CDR1 and CDR2 from the germline V gene are SGHTA and FQGNSA. CDR3 region: CASSQSQRGLAGIYEQYF.

The chain couples TRBV7-2 to TRBJ2-5; the TCRdb D gene call, TRBD2, has no DNA to confirm it. The CDR3 sequence is 15 residues long. Germline CDR1 SGHTA, CDR2 FQGNSA. This CDR3 reads CASSWEGTYQETQYF.

This sequence joins TRBV5-1 and TRBJ2-1; TCRdb lists TRBD1, though no DNA is available to test this call. This CDR3 contains 14 residues. CDR1 is SGHRS and CDR2 is YFSETQ in the germline V gene. CDR3 in amino acids: CASSSTGQGNEQFF.

The rearrangement joins TRBV27 to TRBJ2-7; as DNA is missing, the TRBD1 call by TCRdb cannot be tested. This CDR3 spans 16 amino acids. Germline CDR1 and CDR2: MNHEY and SMNVEV (reference sequence). The CDR3 reads CASSLSRAGGVIEQYF.

CDR3 region: CASSSTGSPVEPQHF. This rearrangement joins TRBV5-1 to TRBJ1-5. Germline V gives CDR1 SGHRS, CDR2 YFSETQ. This CDR3 has 15 amino acids.

The chain couples TRBV6-2 or TRBV6-3 to TRBJ1-1; the TRBD1 assignment by TCRdb is unverifiable without DNA. From germline, CDR1 is MNHEY and CDR2 SVGEGT. CDR3 length equals 14 residues. CDR3 sequence: CASSPTGGYTEAFF.

V gene TRBV4-2 combines with J gene TRBJ1-4; the TCRdb D gene call, TRBD1, has no DNA to confirm it. CDR1 LGHNA and CDR2 YNFKEQ come from the germline V gene. The CDR3 consists of 15 residues. The CDR3 loop reads CASSQMGQTNEKLFF.

This chain joins TRBV10-2 and TRBJ2-7; TCRdb picks TRBD1, but there is no DNA to check that call. This CDR3 is 14 amino acids long. Germline CDR1 WSHSY, CDR2 SAAADI. CDR3 residues: CASSPGQGDYEQYF.

J is TRBJ1-1 and V is TRBV19; no DNA is available, so the TRBD1 call from TCRdb remains unchecked. The CDR3 covers 17 residues. Germline V gene sequence: CDR1 LNHDA, CDR2 SQIVND (reference sequence). Here the CDR3 reads CASNMAGAPRRNTEAFF.

J is TRBJ2-4 and V is TRBV10-3; as DNA is missing, the TRBD2 call by TCRdb cannot be tested. Germline V gene data show CDR1 as ENHRY and CDR2 as SYGVKD. This CDR3 is 18 amino acids long. The chain's CDR3 is CASSRVSGEGVAKNIQYF.

V usage is TRBV7-8 and J usage is TRBJ1-1; TCRdb selects TRBD1, and the lack of DNA leaves this call unchecked. This CDR3 spans 15 amino acids. Per the germline V gene, CDR1 is SGHVS and CDR2 is FQNEAQ. CDR3 protein: CASSWGRGANTEAFF. The full variable domain, rest sourced from reference TRBV7-8 and TRBJ1-1, is GAGVSQSPRYKVAKRGQDVALRCDPISGHVSLFWYQQALGQGPEFLTYFQNEAQLDKSGLPSDRFFAERPEGSVSTLKIQRTQQEDSAVYLCASSWGRGANTEAFFGQGTRLTVV.

This chain joins TRBV9 and TRBJ2-3. In germline, CDR1 is SGDLS, CDR2 YYNGEE. The CDR3 is 15 amino acids. CDR3 sequence reads: CASSASDSSTDTQYF.

Here the CDR3 reads CASSSVGAGSRYF. The rearrangement links TRBV12-3 or TRBV12-4 to TRBJ2-7; TCRdb returns TRBD1, unconfirmable since there is no DNA. This CDR3 has 13 residues.

The rearrangement joins TRBV20-1 to TRBJ1-2. CDR3 length: 13 residues. CDR1 is DFQATT, CDR2 SNEGSKA, per germline (reference sequence). The CDR3 sequence: CSAIRNERIGYTF.

V is TRBV7-9 and J is TRBJ2-2; TCRdb picks TRBD1, but there is no DNA to check that call. Germline loops: CDR1 SEHNR, CDR2 FQNEAQ (reference sequence). The CDR3 length is 15 residues. The CDR3 sequence: CASSVTAENTGELFF.

The CDR3 is CASSLQPGLVSSEQFF. The chain has TRBV3-1 and TRBJ2-1; TCRdb's assignment of TRBD2 cannot be checked, as there is no DNA. The CDR3 spans 16 residues. CDR1 is LGHDT, CDR2 YNNKEL, per germline (reference sequence).

The V call is TRBV4-1, the J call TRBJ1-5; the D call of TRBD1 rests on TCRdb alone, since no DNA is present to check it. CDR1 and CDR2 from the germline V gene are MGHRA and YSYEKL. This CDR3 spans 15 amino acids. CDR3 amino acids: CASSQERGARQPQHF.

This chain joins TRBV6-2 or TRBV6-3 and TRBJ2-5; TCRdb designates TRBD1, a call that cannot be tested without DNA. The germline V gene encodes CDR1 MNHEY and CDR2 SVGEGT. This CDR3 has 15 amino acids. CDR3 region: CASSRIGTGKETQYF.

The chain is built from TRBV2 and TRBJ1-2; with no DNA, the TCRdb D assignment of TRBD1 cannot be verified. CDR3 size: 13 residues. The germline CDR1 and CDR2 sequences are SNHLY and FYNNEI. The CDR3 loop is CAWNTPVDYGYTF. The complete variable domain, with remaining parts taken from reference TRBV2 and TRBJ1-2, reads EPEVTQTPSHQVTQMGQEVILRCVPISNHLYFYWYRQILGQKVEFLVSFYNNEISEKSEIFDDQFSVERPDGSNFTLKIRSTKLEDSAMYFCAWNTPVDYGYTFGSGTRLTVV.

The chain carries TRBV12-3 or TRBV12-4 and TRBJ1-6; TCRdb's D call, TRBD1, is unchecked because there is no DNA. This CDR3 is 14 amino acids long. The CDR3 loop is CASSLQDTNSPLHF.

The CDR3 sequence: CASSPSLQWGEQFF. V gene TRBV6-2 or TRBV6-3 combines with J gene TRBJ2-1; TCRdb proposes TRBD2, but this gene call is untestable without DNA. The CDR3 spans 14 residues. From germline, CDR1 is MNHEY and CDR2 SVGEGT.

V and J are TRBV9 and TRBJ2-1; the D gene TCRdb calls, TRBD1, cannot be checked with no DNA. Germline V CDR1 and CDR2: SGDLS, YYNGEE. This CDR3 comprises 18 residues. The CDR3 sequence: CASSVEERTDLYYNEQFF.

The chain joins TRBV12-3 or TRBV12-4 to TRBJ1-3. This CDR3 spans 18 amino acids. The CDR3 sequence is CASRSLGSGRTSGNTIYF.

CDR3 residues: CASSLERASSYNEQFF. This chain uses TRBV13 with TRBJ2-1. CDR3 length: 16 residues. Germline V gives CDR1 PRHDT, CDR2 FYEKMQ (reference sequence).